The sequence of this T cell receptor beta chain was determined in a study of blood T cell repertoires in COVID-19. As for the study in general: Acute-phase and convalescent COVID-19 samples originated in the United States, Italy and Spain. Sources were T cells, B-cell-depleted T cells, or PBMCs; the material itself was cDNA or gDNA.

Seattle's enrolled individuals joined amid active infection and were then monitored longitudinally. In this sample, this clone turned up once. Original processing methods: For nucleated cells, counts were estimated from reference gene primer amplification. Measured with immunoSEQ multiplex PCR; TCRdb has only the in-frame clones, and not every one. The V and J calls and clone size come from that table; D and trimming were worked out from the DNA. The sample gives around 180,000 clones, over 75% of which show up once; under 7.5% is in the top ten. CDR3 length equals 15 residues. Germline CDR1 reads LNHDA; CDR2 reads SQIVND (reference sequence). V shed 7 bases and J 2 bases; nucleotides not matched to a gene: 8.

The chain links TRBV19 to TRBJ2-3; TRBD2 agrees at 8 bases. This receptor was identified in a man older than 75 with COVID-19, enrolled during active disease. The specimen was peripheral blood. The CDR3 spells CASNPGGGITDTQYF. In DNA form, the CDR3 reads TGTGCCAGTAACCCCGGGGGGGGAATCACAGATACGCAGTATTTT.